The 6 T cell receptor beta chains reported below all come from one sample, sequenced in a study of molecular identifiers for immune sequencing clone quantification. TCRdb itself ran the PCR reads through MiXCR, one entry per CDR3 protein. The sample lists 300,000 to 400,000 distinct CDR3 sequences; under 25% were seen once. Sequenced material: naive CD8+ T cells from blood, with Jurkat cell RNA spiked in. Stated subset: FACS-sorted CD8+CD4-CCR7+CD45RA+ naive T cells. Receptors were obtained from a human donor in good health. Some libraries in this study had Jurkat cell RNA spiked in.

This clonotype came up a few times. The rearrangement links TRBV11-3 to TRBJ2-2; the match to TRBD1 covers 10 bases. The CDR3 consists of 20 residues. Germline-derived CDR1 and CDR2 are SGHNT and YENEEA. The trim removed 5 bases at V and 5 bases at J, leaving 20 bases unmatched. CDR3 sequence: CASSPVWDRGPNGRTGELFF. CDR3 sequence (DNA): TGTGCCAGCAGCCCCGTCTGGGACAGGGGACCTAACGGTCGGACCGGGGAGCTGTTTTTT.

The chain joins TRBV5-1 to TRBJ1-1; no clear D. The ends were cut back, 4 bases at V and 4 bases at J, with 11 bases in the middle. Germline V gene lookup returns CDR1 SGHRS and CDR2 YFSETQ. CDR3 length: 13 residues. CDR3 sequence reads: CASSPRRATEAFF. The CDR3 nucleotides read TGCGCCAGCAGCCCGAGGAGGGCCACTGAAGCTTTCTTT.

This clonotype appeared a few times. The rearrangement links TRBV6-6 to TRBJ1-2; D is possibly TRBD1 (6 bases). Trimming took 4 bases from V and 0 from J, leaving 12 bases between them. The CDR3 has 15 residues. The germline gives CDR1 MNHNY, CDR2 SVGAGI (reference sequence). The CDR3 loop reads CASSLTGHANYGYTF. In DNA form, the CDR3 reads TGTGCCAGCAGTTTGACAGGACATGCTAACTATGGCTACACCTTC.

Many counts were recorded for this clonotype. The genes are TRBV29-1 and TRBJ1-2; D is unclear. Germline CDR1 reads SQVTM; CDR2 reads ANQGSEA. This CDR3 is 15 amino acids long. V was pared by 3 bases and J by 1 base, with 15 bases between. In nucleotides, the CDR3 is TGCAGCGTTGAGGAGTACAGCGGGCATAACTATGGCTACACCTTC. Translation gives CSVEEYSGHNYGYTF.

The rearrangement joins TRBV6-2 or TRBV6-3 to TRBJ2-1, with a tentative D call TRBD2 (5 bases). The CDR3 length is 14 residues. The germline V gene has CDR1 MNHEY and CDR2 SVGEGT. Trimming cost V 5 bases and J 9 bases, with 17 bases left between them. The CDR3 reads CASSPGPPGGEQFF. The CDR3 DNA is TGTGCCAGCAGTCCCGGACCCCCCGGAGGTGAGCAGTTCTTC.

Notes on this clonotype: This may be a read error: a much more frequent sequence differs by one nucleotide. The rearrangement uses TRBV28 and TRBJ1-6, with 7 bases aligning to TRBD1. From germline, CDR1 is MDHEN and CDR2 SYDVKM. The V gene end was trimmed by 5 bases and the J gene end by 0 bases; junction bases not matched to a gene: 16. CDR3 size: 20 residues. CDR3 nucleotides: TGTGCCAGCAGTACAAGTCCGGGACAGCTTTTTCACTCCTATAATTCACCCCTCCACTTT. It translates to CASSTSPGQLFHSYNSPLHF. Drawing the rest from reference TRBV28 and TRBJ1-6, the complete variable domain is DVKVTQSSRYLVKRTGEKVFLECVQDMDHENMFWYRQDPGLGLRLIYFSYDVKMKEKGDIPEGYSVSREKKERFSLILESASTNQTSMYLCASSTSPGQLFHSYNSPLHFGNGTRLTVT.